This T cell receptor beta chain is from a study of shared clonotypes between healthy human individuals. For the study at large: A donor's plate count was three for CD4 naive and three for CD4 memory; CD8 naive had two and CD8 memory one.

Worth noting for this clone: Its specificity is unknown.

Clones were sequenced by immunoSEQ multiplex PCR, and TCRdb holds only the in-frame ones, with some missing. The sample records about 610,000 clones, around 97% being singletons. V shed 0 bases, J shed 0 bases, and the junction held 10 bases outside the gene matches. Per the germline V gene, CDR1 is SGHTA and CDR2 is FQGNSA. The CDR3 is 18 residues long. Study-level points and caveats: Rarefaction gave evidence that sorted-subset sequencing remained incomplete despite large depth. On the whole, naive subsets had larger estimated richness than memory subsets had.

Sequencing was performed on naive CD4+ T cells sorted from blood. Sample subset: CD45RA+ positively selected. The chain is built from TRBV7-2 and TRBJ2-7; 8 bases are a match to TRBD2. This receptor was obtained from a woman aged 25 to 39 in good health. The CDR3 DNA reads as TGTGCCAGCAGCTTAGCGCGCCTAGCGGGTATTAGCTCCTACGAGCAGTACTTC. It specifies CASSLARLAGISSYEQYF.